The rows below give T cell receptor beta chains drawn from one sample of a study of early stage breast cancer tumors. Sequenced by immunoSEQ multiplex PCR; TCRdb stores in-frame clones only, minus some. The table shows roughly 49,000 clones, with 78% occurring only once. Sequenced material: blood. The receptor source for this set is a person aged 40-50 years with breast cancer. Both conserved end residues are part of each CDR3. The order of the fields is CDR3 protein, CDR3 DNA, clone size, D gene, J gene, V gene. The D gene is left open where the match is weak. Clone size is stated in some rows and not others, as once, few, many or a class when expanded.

cdr3_aa: CASGTPGFGGYTF
cdr3_nt: TGTGCCAGCGGCACCCCGGGGTTCGGTGGCTACACCTTC
clone_size: .
d_call: .
j_call: TRBJ1-2
v_call: TRBV2

cdr3_aa: CATSRDAVRGDNEQFF
cdr3_nt: TGTGCCACCAGCAGAGATGCAGTCAGAGGGGACAATGAGCAGTTCTTC
clone_size: once
d_call: .
j_call: TRBJ2-1
v_call: TRBV15

cdr3_aa: CASSPIRGPETQYF
cdr3_nt: TGTGCCAGCAGCCCAATCAGGGGGCCAGAGACCCAGTACTTC
clone_size: .
d_call: TRBD1
j_call: TRBJ2-5
v_call: TRBV6-5

cdr3_aa: CASSLGPNQETQYF
cdr3_nt: TGTGCCAGCAGTTTGGGGCCCAACCAAGAGACCCAGTACTTC
clone_size: once
d_call: .
j_call: TRBJ2-5
v_call: TRBV28

cdr3_aa: CASSFGLAGARGEQYF
cdr3_nt: TGTGCCAGCAGCTTCGGACTAGCGGGAGCCAGAGGGGAGCAGTACTTC
clone_size: few
d_call: TRBD2
j_call: TRBJ2-7
v_call: TRBV5-6

cdr3_aa: CASSFRQNTGELFF
cdr3_nt: TGTGCCAGCAGCTTTCGACAGAACACCGGGGAGCTGTTTTTT
clone_size: .
d_call: .
j_call: TRBJ2-2
v_call: TRBV5-6

cdr3_aa: CASSQDPGLRAYEQYF
cdr3_nt: TGTGCCAGCAGCCAAGACCCGGGACTTCGCGCCTACGAGCAGTACTTC
clone_size: .
d_call: .
j_call: TRBJ2-7
v_call: TRBV4-2

cdr3_aa: CASSSNNAGELFF
cdr3_nt: TGTGCCAGCAGCTCCAATAATGCCGGGGAGCTGTTTTTT
clone_size: .
d_call: .
j_call: TRBJ2-2
v_call: TRBV11-2

cdr3_aa: CASSEFAAGTDTQYF
cdr3_nt: TGCGCCAGCAGTGAGTTTGCCGCTGGCACAGATACGCAGTATTTT
clone_size: .
d_call: .
j_call: TRBJ2-3
v_call: TRBV10-2

cdr3_aa: CASSFEVYGYTF
cdr3_nt: TGTGCCAGCAGTTTTGAGGTCTATGGCTACACCTTC
clone_size: .
d_call: .
j_call: TRBJ1-2
v_call: TRBV6-6

cdr3_aa: CAIGTSGASTDTQYF
cdr3_nt: TGTGCCATCGGAACTAGCGGAGCTAGCACAGATACGCAGTATTTT
clone_size: .
d_call: TRBD2
j_call: TRBJ2-3
v_call: TRBV10-3

cdr3_aa: CASSLTSGRFTDTQYF
cdr3_nt: TGTGCCAGCAGCTTAACTAGCGGGAGGTTCACAGATACGCAGTATTTT
clone_size: .
d_call: TRBD2
j_call: TRBJ2-3
v_call: TRBV7-9

cdr3_aa: CASGIAGGSPYNEQFF
cdr3_nt: TGTGCCAGCGGCATAGCGGGAGGGAGCCCCTACAATGAGCAGTTCTTC
clone_size: .
d_call: TRBD2
j_call: TRBJ2-1
v_call: TRBV7-6

cdr3_aa: CASSMARGLHYGYTF
cdr3_nt: TGTGCCAGTAGTATGGCCAGGGGGCTTCACTATGGCTACACCTTC
clone_size: .
d_call: TRBD1
j_call: TRBJ1-2
v_call: TRBV19

cdr3_aa: CASSLSWTSGSEKSQYF
cdr3_nt: TGTGCCAGCAGCTTATCGTGGACTAGCGGGAGTGAGAAGTCGCAGTATTTT
clone_size: .
d_call: TRBD2
j_call: TRBJ2-3
v_call: TRBV7-9

cdr3_aa: CAIGYEELFF
cdr3_nt: TGTGCCATAGGGTATGAGGAGCTGTTTTTT
clone_size: few
d_call: .
j_call: TRBJ2-2
v_call: TRBV10-3

cdr3_aa: CASKDSGAWGYTF
cdr3_nt: TGCGCCAGCAAGGACAGTGGAGCATGGGGCTACACCTTC
clone_size: few
d_call: .
j_call: TRBJ1-2
v_call: TRBV10-2

cdr3_aa: CASGQGVAKNIQYF
cdr3_nt: TGTGCCAGTGGACAGGGGGTGGCCAAAAACATTCAGTACTTC
clone_size: .
d_call: TRBD1
j_call: TRBJ2-4
v_call: TRBV19

cdr3_aa: CASSSVSTDTQYF
cdr3_nt: TGCGCCAGCAGCTCGGTTAGCACAGATACGCAGTATTTT
clone_size: .
d_call: .
j_call: TRBJ2-3
v_call: TRBV5-1

cdr3_aa: CASSYSGLAGGHEQYF
cdr3_nt: TGTGCCAGCAGCTATTCGGGACTAGCGGGAGGACACGAGCAGTACTTC
clone_size: .
d_call: TRBD2
j_call: TRBJ2-7
v_call: TRBV7-9

cdr3_aa: CASSQGTVETQYF
cdr3_nt: TGTGCCAGCAGCCAGGGGACGGTAGAGACCCAGTACTTC
clone_size: .
d_call: .
j_call: TRBJ2-5
v_call: TRBV14

cdr3_aa: CASSLGLAGGIEDTQYF
cdr3_nt: TGTGCCAGCAGCCTAGGACTAGCGGGAGGAATAGAAGATACGCAGTATTTT
clone_size: .
d_call: TRBD2
j_call: TRBJ2-3
v_call: TRBV5-8

cdr3_aa: CSVGGSSYNEQFF
cdr3_nt: TGCAGCGTTGGCGGAAGCTCCTACAATGAGCAGTTCTTC
clone_size: .
d_call: .
j_call: TRBJ2-1
v_call: TRBV29-1

cdr3_aa: CASPARGTTLPNEKLFF
cdr3_nt: TGTGCCAGCCCTGCGAGGGGCACAACCCTTCCAAATGAAAAACTGTTTTTT
clone_size: .
d_call: .
j_call: TRBJ1-4
v_call: TRBV5-5

cdr3_aa: CASSIDGGRGTQYF
cdr3_nt: TGTGCCAGTAGTATAGATGGGGGAAGAGGTACGCAGTATTTT
clone_size: once
d_call: .
j_call: TRBJ2-3
v_call: TRBV19

cdr3_aa: CASSFPPSTDTQYF
cdr3_nt: TGTGCCAGCAGCTTTCCTCCCAGCACAGATACGCAGTATTTT
clone_size: once
d_call: .
j_call: TRBJ2-3
v_call: TRBV5-6

cdr3_aa: CASSKRGFDTEAFF
cdr3_nt: TGTGCCAGTAGTAAGAGGGGCTTCGACACTGAAGCTTTCTTT
clone_size: .
d_call: .
j_call: TRBJ1-1
v_call: TRBV19

cdr3_aa: CASSQEQGRPYNEQFF
cdr3_nt: TGTGCCAGCAGCCAAGAGCAGGGTCGGCCCTACAATGAGCAGTTCTTC
clone_size: once
d_call: .
j_call: TRBJ2-1
v_call: TRBV4-2

cdr3_aa: CASRGGPYQETQYF
cdr3_nt: TGTGCCAGCAGGGGGGGCCCGTACCAAGAGACCCAGTACTTC
clone_size: .
d_call: .
j_call: TRBJ2-5
v_call: TRBV6-5

cdr3_aa: CASSEERAEEEFF
cdr3_nt: TGTGCCAGCAGTGAAGAGAGGGCAGAGGAGGAGTTCTTC
clone_size: .
d_call: .
j_call: TRBJ2-1
v_call: TRBV6-1

cdr3_aa: CASSLLNQETQYF
cdr3_nt: TGTGCCAGCAGTTTGCTAAATCAAGAGACCCAGTACTTC
clone_size: .
d_call: .
j_call: TRBJ2-5
v_call: TRBV7-6

cdr3_aa: CASSPPSSREQYF
cdr3_nt: TGTGCCAGCTCACCACCCTCGAGCAGGGAGCAGTACTTC
clone_size: medium-sized
d_call: .
j_call: TRBJ2-7
v_call: TRBV18

cdr3_aa: CASSPGYRTELSSYEQYF
cdr3_nt: TGTGCCAGCAGCCCAGGGTATAGGACGGAACTTAGCTCCTACGAGCAGTACTTC
clone_size: .
d_call: .
j_call: TRBJ2-7
v_call: TRBV7-8

cdr3_aa: CAWSAQGNEAFF
cdr3_nt: TGTGCCTGGAGTGCACAGGGTAATGAAGCTTTCTTT
clone_size: .
d_call: .
j_call: TRBJ1-1
v_call: TRBV30